This TCR beta chain derives from a study of T cell responses to AZD1222 COVID-19 vaccine. In the study overall: Pooled in the analysis were second doses at about 4 or about 12 weeks. Study-level points and caveats: Repertoire sampling occurred only after the peak T cell response. Reportedly, nearly half the spike-specific TCRs target unmutated variant regions.

The table came from immunoSEQ multiplex PCR; TCRdb's copy has only in-frame clones and leaves some out. The table includes more than 100,000 clones, roughly 90% detected once. With respect to this clone: Its antigen is still unknown.

With 5 bases removed from V and 0 bases from J, the gap between germline ends came to 8 bases. The CDR3 has 13 amino acids. Germline CDR1 is MNHEY and CDR2 is SMNVEV (reference sequence). This clonotype was sampled from an adult in good health. The gene calls are TRBV27 and TRBJ2-7; D gene unclear. The sequencing used peripheral blood, collected on day 0 of AZD1222 vaccination. The CDR3 sequence is CASSLTHSYEQYF. The CDR3 nucleotides are TGTGCCAGCAGTCTGACTCACTCCTACGAGCAGTACTTC.